The 18 T cell receptor beta chains below come from one sample, sequenced in a study of beta chain features in type 1 diabetes (dated by TCRdb to about 2018). The library relied on the immunoSEQ multiplex PCR assay. The entire isolated RNA was reverse transcribed using the High Capacity cDNA Reverse Transcription Kit, and thus expressed TCRB transcripts were sequenced. TCRdb obtained this table from immuneACCESS and retained in-frame rearrangements with V and J assigned. These tables miss some clones; where compared with another copy, unresolved V genes account for less than half of the shortfall, and the remainder is unexplained. This sample has under 450,000 clones in its table, and roughly 14% of those were observed once. About 0.04% of the sample belongs to the ten largest clones. The specimen was naive CD4+ T cells from blood. The cell subset or site label corresponds to: true naive CD4+ T cells. The source is a man aged 30 to 45 in good health.

The chain recombines TRBV10-1 with TRBJ2-3; 8 bases are shared with TRBD1. The CDR3 consists of 14 residues. With V trimmed by 6 bases and J by 4 bases, 6 bases remained unmatched. Germline V gives CDR1 WNHNN, CDR2 SYGVQD (reference sequence). The CDR3 DNA is TGCGCCAGCAGCCGGACAGGGAGCGCAGATACGCAGTATTTT. Protein: CASSRTGSADTQYF.

The rearrangement joins TRBV11-3 to TRBJ2-3; possible D gene TRBD1, 5 bases. The CDR3 contains 14 residues. V lost 5 bases, J lost 8 bases, and 17 bases lay in between. Germline CDR1 is SGHNT and CDR2 is YENEEA. Here the CDR3 DNA reads TGTGCCAGCAGCCCAAAGACAGCAGTTGGTACGCAGTATTTT. This translates into CASSPKTAVGTQYF.

V usage is TRBV29-1 and J usage is TRBJ1-3, with TRBD1 matching 11 bases. The CDR3 loop spans 15 amino acids. The V and J ends lost 6 bases and 4 bases, in that order; junction bases with no gene match: 8. The germline gives CDR1 SQVTM, CDR2 ANQGSEA. The CDR3 DNA is TGCAGCGTCGTGACCGGACAGGGGGCAGGAAACACCATATATTTT. The encoded protein is CSVVTGQGAGNTIYF.

In this sample, this clone turned up a few times. The V gene is TRBV10-3, the J gene TRBJ2-5, with a weak D call TRBD2 (5 bases). Germline V CDR1 and CDR2: ENHRY, SYGVKD. The V gene lost 8 bases and the J gene lost 0 bases, with 16 bases spanning the gap. This CDR3 is 15 amino acids long. For the CDR3, the DNA is TGTGCCATCCGTAGTGCGGGCAGAGACCAAGAGACCCAGTACTTC. Encoded protein: CAIRSAGRDQETQYF.

A few counts support this clone. The CDR3 DNA follows: TGTGCCAGCAGTCGGACAGGCCGAGCCAAAAACATTCAGTACTTC. It encodes CASSRTGRAKNIQYF. This sequence joins TRBV6-5 and TRBJ2-4; 7 nucleotides line up with TRBD1. CDR1 is MNHEY and CDR2 is SVGAGI in the germline V gene. V shed 5 bases, J shed 0 bases, and the junction held 4 bases outside the gene matches. This CDR3 spans 15 amino acids.

The chain carries TRBV25-1 and TRBJ2-3, with a tentative D call TRBD2 (5 bases). This CDR3 has 14 residues. Deletions cut 6 bases from V and 2 bases from J, with 12 bases between. The germline V gene encodes CDR1 MGHDK and CDR2 SYGVNS. CDR3 DNA sequence: TGTGCCAGCAGAAGCGGATTGATCACAGATACGCAGTATTTT. Translation gives CASRSGLITDTQYF.

V and J are TRBV6-5 and TRBJ1-2; no clear D. Per the germline V gene, CDR1 is MNHEY and CDR2 is SVGAGI. Trimming took off 1 base at V and 2 bases at J, with 5 bases between the two ends. The CDR3 has 13 residues. Here the CDR3 DNA reads TGTGCCAGCAGTTACTTTCCCAACTATGGCTACACCTTC. Protein product: CASSYFPNYGYTF.

The chain links TRBV19 to TRBJ2-7, with TRBD1 as a possible D gene (6 bases). The germline gives CDR1 LNHDA, CDR2 SQIVND (reference sequence). This CDR3 is 16 amino acids long. V was pared by 8 bases and J by 3 bases, with 23 bases between. CDR3 sequence reads: CASPSTGQGDIYEQYF. CDR3 nucleotide sequence: TGTGCCAGTCCGAGCACAGGGCAGGGAGATATCTACGAGCAGTACTTC.

V and J are TRBV4-1 and TRBJ1-2; D is ambiguous. The germline V and J ends were trimmed by 4 bases and 7 bases, with 13 bases remaining between them. CDR3 length: 13 residues. CDR1 MGHRA and CDR2 YSYEKL come from the germline V gene. The CDR3 bases are TGCGCCAGCAGCCCCTATATCCGCTCTGGCTACACCTTC. Its translation is CASSPYIRSGYTF.

This clone was detected only a few times. The genes are TRBV14 and TRBJ1-5; 10 bases are shared with TRBD1. Germline-derived CDR1 and CDR2 are SGHDN and FVKESK. This CDR3 has 17 residues. Trimming took 4 bases from V and 0 from J; bases not matched to a gene: 6. The DNA of the CDR3 is TGTGCCAGCAGCCGGGACAGGGGCAAAGATAGCAATCAGCCCCAGCATTTT. Translating it yields CASSRDRGKDSNQPQHF.

This clone was recorded a few times. The V and J genes are TRBV5-6 and TRBJ2-5, with TRBD2 matching 12 bases. V gave up 0 bases and J gave up 7 bases; unmatched junction bases: 7. This CDR3 spans 16 amino acids. Germline CDR1 reads SGHDT; CDR2 reads YYEEEE. CDR3 DNA: TGTGCCAGCAGCTTGGCTAGCGGGAGGGCCTCTGGGACCCAGTACTTC. Translation gives CASSLASGRASGTQYF.

There are many counts of this clone. V and J are TRBV5-4 and TRBJ2-7; 7 bases align to TRBD1. The CDR3 has 12 residues. CDR1 is SGHNT and CDR2 is YYREEE in the germline V gene (reference sequence). Trimming at V came to 9 bases and at J to 7 bases, leaving 10 bases not matched to a gene. DNA for the CDR3: TGTGCCACTACCGACAGGGTCAGAGAGCAGTACTTC. Protein: CATTDRVREQYF.

The chain recombines TRBV10-1 with TRBJ2-3, with 10 bases fitting TRBD2. This CDR3 has 13 amino acids. CDR1 WNHNN and CDR2 SYGVQD come from the germline V gene (reference sequence). J was trimmed by 6 bases and V by 5 bases; bases with no gene match: 2. CDR3 sequence: CASSRLAGDTQYF. CDR3 in DNA: TGCGCCAGCAGTCGACTAGCGGGTGATACGCAGTATTTT.

This clone has more than one count but fewer than ten. J is TRBJ2-1 and V is TRBV30; TRBD2 matches 10 bases. Trimming took 1 base from V and 0 from J; bases not matched to a gene: 9. The germline V gene has CDR1 GTSNPN and CDR2 SVGIG (reference sequence). The CDR3 has 18 amino acids. The CDR3 region is CAWSAQRTSGSSYNEQFF. The CDR3 DNA is TGTGCCTGGAGTGCCCAAAGGACTAGCGGAAGCTCCTACAATGAGCAGTTCTTC.

This CDR3 reads CASSPQSIAGGTQETQYF. The CDR3 DNA reads as TGTGCCAGCTCACCACAGTCAATAGCGGGAGGAACCCAAGAGACCCAGTACTTC. The rearrangement uses TRBV18 and TRBJ2-5, with TRBD2 matching 10 bases. CDR1 is KGHSH and CDR2 is LQKENI in the germline V gene. CDR3 size: 18 residues. V shed 1 base and J 1 base; nucleotides not matched to a gene: 9.

The chain uses TRBV30 and TRBJ2-1, with D perhaps matching TRBD2 (5 bases). This CDR3 has 16 residues. Germline assignment: CDR1 GTSNPN and CDR2 SVGIG (reference sequence). Trimming took 2 bases from V and 0 from J, leaving 14 bases between them. DNA for the CDR3: TGTGCCTGGAGTAGAAAGCGGTCGAGCTCCTACAATGAGCAGTTCTTC. It specifies CAWSRKRSSSYNEQFF.

In its sample, this clone was seen a few times. The J gene is TRBJ1-3, the V gene TRBV2; D unclear. The germline gives CDR1 SNHLY, CDR2 FYNNEI. Trimming cost V 3 bases and J 2 bases, with 11 bases left between them. The CDR3 loop spans 15 amino acids. The CDR3 nucleotides read TGTGCCAGCAGTGATCGGGTTCTCCCTGGAAACACCATATATTTT. This codes for CASSDRVLPGNTIYF.

The chain has TRBV13 and TRBJ1-1; D unresolved. The CDR3 runs to 15 residues. CDR1 is PRHDT and CDR2 is FYEKMQ in the germline V gene (reference sequence). Between the trimmed V and J ends, which lost 0 bases and 4 bases, there was a span of 12 bases. The CDR3 DNA sequence: TGTGCCAGCAGCTTAGGCCAAGGGCGAGTCACTGAAGCTTTCTTT. This codes for CASSLGQGRVTEAFF.